These T cell receptor beta chains were read from a single sample in a study of T cells in Graves' hyperthyroidism and ophthalmopathy. TCRdb reprocessed the multiplex PCR reads via MiXCR and lists one record per CDR3 protein. The sample includes around 600,000 distinct CDR3 sequences, 13% to 15% of them seen just once. The sequenced sample was blood. All receptors derive from a woman between 50 and 59 years old with Graves' ophthalmopathy. CDR3s include the opening cysteine and the closing phenylalanine or tryptophan. The order of the fields is J gene, V gene, clone size, D gene, CDR3 protein, CDR3 DNA. A D gene is named only where the DNA matches it firmly. Rows may omit the clone size; those that give it use once, few, many or a size class.

TRBJ1-2 TRBV7-9 - - CASSLLRGRPTTYTF TGTGCCAGCAGCTTATTAAGGGGTCGCCCCACTACTTACACCTTC
TRBJ2-1 TRBV12-3/TRBV12-4 many - CASSFLVNEQFF TGTGCCAGCAGTTTCCTAGTAAATGAGCAGTTCTTC
TRBJ2-1 TRBV6-1 many TRBD2 CASFRLANNEQFF TGTGCCAGCTTTAGACTAGCCAACAATGAGCAGTTCTTC
TRBJ2-1 TRBV12-5 few - CASGGDRYNEQFF TGTGCTAGTGGTGGGGACCGATACAATGAGCAGTTCTTC
TRBJ2-1 TRBV4-1 many - CASSYRDFNEQFF TGCGCCAGCAGCTACAGGGACTTCAATGAGCAGTTCTTC
TRBJ1-5 TRBV9 many - CASSVDGRSQPQHF TGTGCCAGCAGCGTAGACGGGAGGTCTCAGCCCCAGCATTTT
TRBJ1-5 TRBV28 many - CASSLGQSGNQPQHF TGTGCCAGCAGTTTAGGACAGTCCGGCAATCAGCCCCAGCATTTT
TRBJ2-3 TRBV29-1 many TRBD2 CSVEGSPGLAGKTLSTDTQYF TGCAGCGTTGAAGGATCTCCGGGACTAGCGGGAAAAACCCTTAGCACAGATACGCAGTATTTT
TRBJ2-3 TRBV6-9 - TRBD2 CASSYPPWRGRRGTDTQYF TGTGCCAGCAGTTACCCACCCTGGCGCGGGAGGAGGGGCACAGATACGCAGTATTTT
TRBJ2-1 TRBV11-1 many - CASSPLSGARYNEQFF TGTGCCAGCAGCCCCCTTAGTGGCGCGCGCTACAATGAGCAGTTCTTC
TRBJ1-5 TRBV6-5 few TRBD1 CASSYSQQGGQPQHF TGTGCCAGCAGTTACTCACAACAGGGGGGTCAGCCCCAGCATTTT
TRBJ2-3 TRBV9 few TRBD2 CASSLTPTSGTTDTQYF TGTGCCAGCAGCCTCACCCCGACTAGCGGGACCACAGATACGCAGTATTTT
TRBJ2-1 TRBV9 - - CASSVEHTTPLFF TGTGCCAGCAGCGTAGAGCACACCACTCCACTGTTCTTC
TRBJ1-6 TRBV6-5 - TRBD1 CASSYWTGGGSPLHF TGTGCCAGCAGTTACTGGACAGGTGGGGGTTCACCCCTCCACTTT
TRBJ1-1 TRBV11-2 many - CASSLVGRVGEAFF TGTGCCAGCAGCTTAGTCGGCAGGGTAGGTGAAGCTTTCTTT
TRBJ2-7 TRBV12-3/TRBV12-4 many TRBD1 CASLSGTGAYEQYF TGTGCCAGCCTCTCCGGGACAGGGGCGTACGAGCAGTACTTC
TRBJ2-5 TRBV13 - - CASSVRGPGTQYF TGTGCCAGCAGCGTCCGAGGCCCAGGGACCCAGTACTTC
TRBJ2-2 TRBV5-1 many - CASSHTVANTGELFF TGCGCCAGCAGCCATACAGTAGCGAACACCGGGGAGCTGTTTTTT
TRBJ2-1 TRBV18 many - CASSPPRERSSYNEQFF TGTGCCAGCTCACCACCGAGGGAGCGGAGCTCCTACAATGAGCAGTTCTTC
TRBJ2-7 TRBV29-1 - TRBD2 CSALAGVAYEQYF TGCAGCGCATTAGCGGGAGTAGCCTACGAGCAGTACTTC
TRBJ1-1 TRBV19 few - CASTVLSFGNTEAFF TGTGCCAGTACCGTTTTGAGTTTCGGGAACACTGAAGCTTTCTTT
TRBJ1-6 TRBV27 few - CASSSLRDVNSPLHF TGTGCCAGCAGTTCCCTTAGGGACGTGAATTCACCCCTCCACTTT
TRBJ2-7 TRBV3-1 many - CASSQGPLSYEQYF TGTGCCAGCAGCCAAGGTCCCCTCTCCTACGAGCAGTACTTC
TRBJ2-1 TRBV9 few TRBD2 CASSVGGLAGYSPIWYNEQFF TGTGCCAGCAGCGTAGGGGGACTAGCGGGATACTCGCCGATCTGGTACAATGAGCAGTTCTTC
TRBJ2-3 TRBV5-4 few - CASSLGLDRGDTQYF TGTGCCAGCAGCTTAGGTCTGGATAGGGGAGATACGCAGTATTTT
TRBJ2-5 TRBV7-9 many - CASSFYTLGGLLETQYF TGTGCCAGCAGCTTTTACACCCTTGGGGGGCTTTTGGAGACCCAGTACTTC
TRBJ1-2 TRBV4-1 few - CASSQESAKIYGYTF TGCGCCAGCAGCCAAGAGTCAGCAAAAATCTATGGCTACACCTTC
TRBJ2-1 TRBV20-1 many - CSAYQPGVATTEQFF TGCAGTGCGTATCAACCGGGAGTAGCTACAACCGAGCAGTTCTTC
TRBJ2-1 TRBV12-3/TRBV12-4 many TRBD2 CASSFEARGGRVDEQFF TGTGCCAGCAGTTTCGAAGCTCGAGGCGGGAGGGTCGATGAGCAGTTCTTC
TRBJ2-7 TRBV6-2/TRBV6-3 - - CASRPLPEVSYEQYF TGTGCCAGCAGGCCCCTCCCGGAGGTATCCTACGAGCAGTACTTC
TRBJ2-3 TRBV11-1 many - CASYGGTDTQYF TGTGCCAGCTATGGGGGCACAGATACGCAGTATTTT
TRBJ1-1 TRBV2 many - CASSGGGWTEAFF TGTGCCAGCAGTGGCGGCGGGTGGACTGAAGCTTTCTTT
TRBJ2-7 TRBV20-1 once - CSARGPGHRFYEQYF TGCAGTGCTAGGGGACCGGGACATCGTTTCTACGAGCAGTACTTC
TRBJ1-1 TRBV6-1 few - CASSEAQYTEAFF TGTGCCAGCAGTGAAGCCCAATACACTGAAGCTTTCTTT
TRBJ1-2 TRBV7-2 many - CASSQTTPYGYTF TGTGCCAGCAGCCAAACAACCCCCTATGGCTACACCTTC
TRBJ2-5 TRBV20-1 many TRBD1 CSARLQGVRETQYF TGCAGTGCTAGGTTACAGGGGGTTCGGGAGACCCAGTACTTC
TRBJ1-5 TRBV24-1 many - CATSDSGGAHQPQHF TGTGCCACCAGTGATTCCGGCGGGGCGCATCAGCCCCAGCATTTT
TRBJ2-5 TRBV5-1 - TRBD2 CASSFFLAEETQYF TGCGCCAGCAGCTTTTTCCTAGCGGAGGAGACCCAGTACTTC